Presented here are 5 T cell receptor beta chains from one specimen sequenced in a study of Ad26.COV2.S vaccination and SARS-CoV-2 variants. Profiled with immunoSEQ multiplex PCR; TCRdb holds only in-frame clones, not every one. Here the sample spans about 350,000 clones, 88% being singletons. Sample treatment: roughly 19 received Ad26.COV2.S at low or high dose, single or two shots; roughly 5 received placebo; per-sample allocation not given. Day 63 after the first vaccine or placebo injection was the time point for sampling. The sample here was peripheral blood, taken in a trial of Ad26.COV2.S vaccine versus placebo. Receptors were obtained from a person between 18 and 65 years old who received the Ad26.COV2.S COVID-19 vaccine or a placebo.

The V and J genes are TRBV3-1 (or the pseudogene TRBV3-2) and TRBJ1-1; maybe TRBD1 (5 bases). This CDR3 has 17 residues. Trimming stripped 4 bases from V and 1 base from J, with 19 bases between. The germline CDR1 and CDR2 sequences are LGHDT and YNNKEL (reference sequence). This CDR3 is CASSRTGTPPGNTEAFF. The CDR3 bases are TGTGCCAGCAGCCGGACCGGGACCCCTCCCGGGAACACTGAAGCTTTCTTT.

CDR3 nucleotide sequence: TGTGCCAGCAGGGAAGCGGACTCCTACGAGCAGTACTTC. Residues: CASREADSYEQYF. The chain couples TRBV28 to TRBJ2-7, with D maybe TRBD2 (5 bases). Germline V gene data show CDR1 as MDHEN and CDR2 as SYDVKM. V was pared by 6 bases and J by 0 bases, with 9 bases between. The CDR3 runs 13 residues.

The V call is TRBV7-3, the J call TRBJ1-6; 7 nucleotides match TRBD1. This CDR3 has 16 residues. From germline, CDR1 is SGHTA and CDR2 FQGTGA. J gave up 12 bases and V 4 bases, and 15 bases lay outside the gene matches. The CDR3: CASSSLGRGELEPLHF. DNA of the CDR3: TGTGCCAGCAGCTCACTGGGCAGGGGGGAATTGGAACCCCTCCACTTT.

This chain links TRBV4-3 with TRBJ2-1; 7 nucleotides line up with TRBD2. The CDR3 runs 17 residues. Germline V gives CDR1 LGHNA, CDR2 YSLEER. J gave up 2 bases and V 4 bases, and 11 bases lay outside the gene matches. Here the CDR3 DNA reads TGCGCCAGCAGCCCTGAAGCGGGGACGGGGCCCTACAATGAGCAGTTCTTC. It is translated as CASSPEAGTGPYNEQFF.

The rearrangement links TRBV27 to TRBJ2-1, with TRBD2 identical over 13 bases. V lost 7 bases to trimming and J lost 8 bases; unmatched junction nucleotides: 8. The CDR3 contains 15 residues. CDR1 is MNHEY and CDR2 is SMNVEV in the germline V gene (reference sequence). CDR3 residues: CASIITSGRVDEQFF. CDR3 sequence (DNA): TGTGCCAGCATCATTACTAGCGGGAGGGTCGATGAGCAGTTCTTC.